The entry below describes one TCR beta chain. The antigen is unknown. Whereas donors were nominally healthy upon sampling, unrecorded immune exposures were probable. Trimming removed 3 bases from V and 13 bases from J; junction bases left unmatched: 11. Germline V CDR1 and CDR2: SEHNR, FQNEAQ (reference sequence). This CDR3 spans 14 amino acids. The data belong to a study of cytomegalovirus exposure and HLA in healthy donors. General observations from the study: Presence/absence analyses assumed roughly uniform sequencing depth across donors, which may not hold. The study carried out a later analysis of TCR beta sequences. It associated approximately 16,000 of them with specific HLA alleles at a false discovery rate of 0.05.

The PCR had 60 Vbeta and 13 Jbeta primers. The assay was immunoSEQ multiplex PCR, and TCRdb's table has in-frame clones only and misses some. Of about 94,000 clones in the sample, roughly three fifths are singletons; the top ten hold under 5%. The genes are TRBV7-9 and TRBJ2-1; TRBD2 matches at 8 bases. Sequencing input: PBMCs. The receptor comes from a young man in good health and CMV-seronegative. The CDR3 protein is CASSFGGGRGGQFF. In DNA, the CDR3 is TGTGCCAGCAGCTTCGGGGGGGGTCGGGGTGGTCAGTTCTTC.